The clone carrying this T cell receptor (beta chain) came up many times. Its target is unknown. Enrollment excluded any patients with other autoimmune diseases, uncontrolled infections, pregnancy or lactation. Symptoms, serum thyroxine and TRAb, thyroid ultrasound, and orbital computed tomography formed the diagnostic basis. Investigators amplified TCR beta CDR3 regions from RNA transcripts. Investigators did first-round RT-PCR with HTBI primers, then second-round multiplex PCR. TCRdb reanalysed the multiplex PCR reads using MiXCR and keeps one entry per CDR3 protein. The table includes 200,000 to 250,000 distinct CDR3 sequences, about 32% detected once. The data were obtained in a study of Graves' ophthalmopathy and Graves' hyperthyroidism. General study results and limits: Blood also carried most expanded thyroid clonotypes exceeding 0.001 frequency.

V dropped 8 bases and J dropped 3 bases, with 13 bases sitting between them. Germline loops: CDR1 DFQATT, CDR2 SNEGSKA (reference sequence). The CDR3 is 12 residues long. The TCR originated in a man between 50 and 59 years old with Graves' ophthalmopathy. The sample consisted of peripheral blood. The V and J genes are TRBV20-1 and TRBJ2-5, with D possibly matching TRBD2 (5 bases). CDR3 coding DNA: TGCAGTTCCGGGCCCGGGGAAGAGACCCAGTACTTC. Translation gives CSSGPGEETQYF.